The clone carrying this T cell receptor beta chain was recorded a few times. Its antigen remains unknown. This sample is drawn from a study of T cell repertoires in cytomegalovirus infection. About the research overall: Carrying CMV and the relevant HLA type showed in public TCR beta signatures.

Study-wide findings and caveats: Dominating the ex vivo response were TCR beta clonotypes that were CMV-specific and HLA-C-restricted. Summed public TCR beta family frequency identified CMV carriers bearing the relevant HLA.

One entry per CDR3 protein results from TCRdb running MiXCR on the reads. Of some 150,000 distinct CDR3 sequences listed, about 6.5% are singletons. Sample: PBMCs. The receptor comes from a human donor in good health (CMV status not recorded). Some clones in this sample may be carry-over from other donors' samples.

CDR3 amino acids: CASSLGRWGPYEQYF. CDR3 DNA sequence: TGTGCCAGCAGCTTAGGCCGGTGGGGGCCCTACGAGCAGTACTTC. This chain links TRBV13 with TRBJ2-7; perhaps TRBD1 as D (6 bases). V shed 0 bases and J shed 2 bases, with 11 bases lying between them. The CDR3 runs to 15 residues. The germline V gene encodes CDR1 PRHDT and CDR2 FYEKMQ (reference sequence).